A selection of T cell receptor beta chains follows, all from one sample in a study of T cells in Graves' hyperthyroidism and ophthalmopathy. TCRdb reprocessed the multiplex PCR reads via MiXCR and lists one record per CDR3 protein. Of approximately 700,000 distinct CDR3 sequences listed, about 17% are singletons. Sequencing was carried out using blood. Receptors were obtained from a man aged 18-30 years with Graves' hyperthyroidism. Both conserved end residues are part of each CDR3. A D gene is named only where the DNA matches it firmly. Only some rows state a clone size, as once, few, many or a class for expanded clones.

j_call | d_call | v_call | cdr3_length | clone_size | cdr3_aa | cdr3_nt
TRBJ2-3 | - | TRBV2 | 14 | - | CASSELRGTDTQYF | TGTGCCAGCAGTGAATTGCGGGGCACAGATACGCAGTATTTT
TRBJ1-1 | - | TRBV9 | 15 | few | CASSVEPQGNTEAFF | TGTGCCAGCAGCGTAGAGCCTCAGGGGAACACTGAAGCTTTCTTT
TRBJ2-7 | - | TRBV7-2 | 14 | many | CASSFGQSSYEQYF | TGTGCCAGCAGCTTCGGACAGAGCTCCTACGAGCAGTACTTC
TRBJ2-1 | TRBD2 | TRBV7-9 | 18 | many | CASSGTTGTSGLGDEQFF | TGTGCCAGCAGCGGAACGACCGGGACTAGCGGGCTAGGAGATGAGCAGTTCTTC
TRBJ2-7 | - | TRBV29-1 | 14 | - | CSVDAGGGGYEQYF | TGCAGCGTTGATGCAGGGGGGGGAGGGTACGAGCAGTACTTC
TRBJ2-3 | - | TRBV6-1 | 16 | - | CASRASRQPSTDTQYF | TGTGCCAGCAGGGCCTCGAGGCAGCCGAGCACAGATACGCAGTATTTT
TRBJ2-1 | TRBD2 | TRBV7-3 | 15 | - | CASSLRLAGHNEQFF | TGTGCCAGCAGCTTACGGCTAGCGGGACACAATGAGCAGTTCTTC
TRBJ2-2 | - | TRBV20-1 | 12 | few | CSASPLSGELFF | TGCAGTGCTAGCCCCCTGAGCGGGGAGCTGTTTTTT
TRBJ2-1 | TRBD1 | TRBV18 | 17 | - | CASSPLIRDRGRNEQFF | TGTGCCAGCTCACCCCTAATCCGGGACAGGGGACGAAATGAGCAGTTCTTC
TRBJ1-1 | TRBD1 | TRBV29-1 | 14 | - | CSVRITGESTEAFF | TGCAGCGTGCGAATCACAGGGGAGTCCACTGAAGCTTTCTTT
TRBJ2-7 | - | TRBV19 | 15 | few | CASSIGTSPSYEQYF | TGTGCCAGTAGTATAGGAACTAGCCCAAGCTACGAGCAGTACTTC
TRBJ2-7 | TRBD2 | TRBV10-3 | 14 | - | CAISPSGRASEQYF | TGTGCCATCAGCCCCAGCGGGAGGGCCAGCGAGCAGTACTTC
TRBJ2-5 | TRBD1 | TRBV5-8 | 17 | many | CASSSDRVGMGQETQYF | TGTGCCAGCAGCTCGGACAGGGTTGGAATGGGGCAAGAGACCCAGTACTTC
TRBJ2-5 | TRBD1 | TRBV6-1 | 14 | - | CASSRTGSYETQYF | TGTGCCAGCAGCCGGACAGGGAGCTATGAGACCCAGTACTTC
TRBJ1-5 | - | TRBV27 | 13 | many | CASSPGTVQPQHF | TGTGCCAGCAGTCCCGGGACGGTCCAGCCCCAGCATTTT
TRBJ2-1 | TRBD2 | TRBV12-3/TRBV12-4 | 16 | few | CASSLGLAGGPGEQFF | TGTGCCAGCAGTTTAGGACTAGCGGGAGGGCCGGGTGAGCAGTTCTTC
TRBJ1-1 | - | TRBV9 | 13 | - | CASSVDRDTEAFF | TGTGCCAGCAGCGTAGATCGGGACACTGAAGCTTTCTTT